This TCR beta chain was observed in a study of T cells after yellow fever vaccination. Looking at the study overall: For low cell numbers, libraries were made with SMART-Seq v4 Ultra Low Input.

The CDR3 totals 14 residues. From germline, CDR1 is SEHNR and CDR2 FQNEAQ (reference sequence). Trimming removed 1 base at V and 0 bases at J, with 6 bases between. Via MiXCR, TCRdb re-called the 5' RACE reads, giving one row per CDR3 protein. The table records under 150,000 distinct CDR3 sequences, less than 9.5% of them present only once. The sequence came from a man younger than 40 who received the YFV17D yellow fever vaccine. The rearrangement links TRBV7-9 to TRBJ1-1; D call uncertain. The specimen was CD4+ T cells sorted from PBMCs, collected 5 days after the yellow fever booster vaccination. CDR3 sequence reads: CASSLGHMNTEAFF. The DNA for the CDR3 is TGTGCCAGCAGCTTAGGGCATATGAACACTGAAGCTTTCTTT.